This TCR beta chain was captured in a study of blood T cell repertoires in COVID-19. Germline V CDR1 and CDR2: LGHNA, YNFKEQ. V was trimmed by 4 bases and J by 7 bases, leaving 13 bases between them. CDR3 length: 13 amino acids. Original processing notes: Amplified reference gene primers provided the basis for estimating nucleated cell counts. Clones were read by immunoSEQ multiplex PCR, and TCRdb kept only the in-frame ones, dropping some. V, J and clone size reflect that table, while D and trimming were determined from the DNA. The repertoire holds roughly 90,000 clones, with around 90% as singletons.

The source material was peripheral blood. V usage is TRBV4-2 and J usage is TRBJ1-1, with D perhaps TRBD1 (6 bases). This receptor was obtained from a man in his fifties with acute or convalescent COVID-19. In nucleotides, the CDR3 is TGTGCCAGCAGCCCCAGGGGATCCCTTGAAGCTTTCTTT. As protein: CASSPRGSLEAFF.